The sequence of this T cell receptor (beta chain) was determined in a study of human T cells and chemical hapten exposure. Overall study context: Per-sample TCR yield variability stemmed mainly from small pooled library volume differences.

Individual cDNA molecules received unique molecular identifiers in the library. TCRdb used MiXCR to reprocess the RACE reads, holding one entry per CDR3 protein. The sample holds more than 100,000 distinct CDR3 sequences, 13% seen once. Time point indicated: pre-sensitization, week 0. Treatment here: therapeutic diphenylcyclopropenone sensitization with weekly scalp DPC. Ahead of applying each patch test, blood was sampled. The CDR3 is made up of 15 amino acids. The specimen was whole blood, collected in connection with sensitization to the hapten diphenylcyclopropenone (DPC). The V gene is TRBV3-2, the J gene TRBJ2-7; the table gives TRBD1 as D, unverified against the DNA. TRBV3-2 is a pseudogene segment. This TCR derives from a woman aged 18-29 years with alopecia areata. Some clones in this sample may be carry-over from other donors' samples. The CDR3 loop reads CASSQGQGSENEQYF. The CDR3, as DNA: TGTGCCAGCAGCCAGGGACAGGGGAGTGAGAACGAGCAGTACTTC.